Below, 21 T cell receptor beta chains from the same sample are listed, as sequenced in a study of T cell responses to AZD1222 COVID-19 vaccine. The table came from immunoSEQ multiplex PCR; TCRdb's copy has only in-frame clones and leaves some out. The data hold tens of thousands of clones, with around 82% observed a single time. The sequenced sample was peripheral blood, obtained on day 0 of AZD1222 vaccination. Source of these receptors: an adult in good health.

V gene TRBV18 combines with J gene TRBJ1-2, with unresolved D. CDR3 size: 14 residues. Germline CDR1 is KGHSH and CDR2 is LQKENI. V was clipped by 0 bases and J by 4 bases, with 9 bases between them. The CDR3 nucleotides are TGTGCCAGCTCACCACCGAAGGAAAGCTATGGCTACACCTTC. It encodes CASSPPKESYGYTF.

The chain has TRBV6-5 and TRBJ2-7; D possibly corresponds to TRBD1 (6 bases). With 10 bases removed from V and 4 bases from J, the gap between germline ends came to 8 bases. CDR1 is MNHEY, CDR2 SVGAGI, per germline. The CDR3 contains 10 residues. As DNA, the CDR3 is TGTGCCAACACAGGGTACGAGCAGTACTTC. As protein: CANTGYEQYF.

The chain joins TRBV19 to TRBJ1-2; D remains ambiguous. V lost 1 base to trimming and J lost 2 bases, with 8 bases between them. There are 14 residues in the CDR3. CDR1 and CDR2 (germline): LNHDA, SQIVND (reference sequence). The CDR3 DNA reads as TGTGCCAGTAGTATAGGCGCGGTAAACTATGGCTACACCTTC. Translated: CASSIGAVNYGYTF. Drawing the rest from reference TRBV19 and TRBJ1-2, the complete variable domain is DGGITQSPKYLFRKEGQNVTLSCEQNLNHDAMYWYRQDPGQGLRLIYYSQIVNDFQKGDIAEGYSVSREKKESFPLTVTSAQKNPTAFYLCASSIGAVNYGYTFGSGTRLTVV.

This clone has just a few counts. The rearrangement uses TRBV4-2 and TRBJ2-5; the match to TRBD1 covers 11 bases. Germline CDR1 reads LGHNA; CDR2 reads YNFKEQ. V gave up 4 bases and J gave up 5 bases; unmatched junction bases: 9. The CDR3 covers 16 residues. CDR3 loop: CASSPGQGANGETQYF. CDR3 nucleotides: TGTGCCAGCAGCCCCGGACAGGGGGCTAACGGTGAGACCCAGTACTTC.

V gene TRBV6-5 combines with J gene TRBJ1-1; 9 bases line up with TRBD1. From germline, CDR1 is MNHEY and CDR2 SVGAGI. V dropped 7 bases and J dropped 2; count of bases not matched to a gene: 5. The CDR3 covers 14 residues. The CDR3 protein is CASKGTGLNTEAFF. CDR3 DNA: TGTGCCAGCAAGGGGACAGGGCTTAACACTGAAGCTTTCTTT.

This rearrangement joins TRBV14 to TRBJ2-2; the match to TRBD2 covers 11 bases. The CDR3 is 16 amino acids. CDR1 is SGHDN and CDR2 is FVKESK in the germline V gene. V lost 5 bases, J lost 4 bases, and 6 bases stayed unmatched. CDR3 region: CASSVLAGVSTGELFF. CDR3 in DNA: TGTGCCAGCAGCGTACTAGCGGGAGTATCCACCGGGGAGCTGTTTTTT.

J is TRBJ1-2 and V is TRBV28; TRBD1 is a possible D gene (6 bases). Looked up from germline, CDR1 is MDHEN and CDR2 is SYDVKM. CDR3 length: 13 residues. With 7 bases removed from V and 5 bases from J, the gap between germline ends came to 14 bases. The CDR3 sequence: CASINTGKYGYTF. CDR3 DNA: TGTGCCAGCATCAATACAGGGAAGTATGGCTACACCTTC.

In this sample, this clone turned up once. V and J are TRBV6-4 and TRBJ2-1; the match to TRBD1 covers 9 bases. The CDR3 covers 13 residues. CDR1 and CDR2 (germline): MRHNA, SNTAGT. Unmatched junction bases numbered 5, after V lost 5 bases and J lost 9 bases. Here the CDR3 DNA reads TGTGCCAGCAGTCCGGACAGGGGCCGTGAGCAGTTCTTC. It is translated as CASSPDRGREQFF.

The chain couples TRBV11-2 to TRBJ1-2; 9 bases map to TRBD1. CDR3 length: 15 residues. J was trimmed by 3 bases and V by 5 bases; bases with no gene match: 7. CDR1 and CDR2 (germline): SGHAT, FQNNGV. The CDR3 loop reads CASSRDRGNDYGYTF. CDR3 coding DNA: TGTGCCAGCAGCCGAGACAGGGGGAACGACTATGGCTACACCTTC.

The V gene is TRBV6-1, the J gene TRBJ1-4; 7 positions match TRBD1. V dropped 2 bases and J dropped 5; count of bases not matched to a gene: 2. The CDR3 has 14 amino acids. CDR1 is MNHNS and CDR2 is SASEGT in the germline V gene. CDR3 nucleotides: TGTGCCAGCAGTGAACCGGGACAGAATGAAAAACTGTTTTTT. Amino acids: CASSEPGQNEKLFF.

The J gene is TRBJ2-2, the V gene TRBV7-2, with D tentatively TRBD2 (5 bases). V gave up 2 bases and J gave up 6 bases, with 7 bases separating them. Germline V gene sequence: CDR1 SGHTA, CDR2 FQGNSA. This CDR3 has 13 residues. This CDR3 reads CASSLRGSGELFF. The CDR3 nucleotides are TGTGCCAGCAGCTTACGAGGGTCCGGGGAGCTGTTTTTT.

The V and J genes are TRBV6-1 and TRBJ1-6; possibly TRBD1 for D (5 bases). Germline CDR1 is MNHNS and CDR2 is SASEGT. Deletions cut 1 base from V and 2 bases from J, with 15 bases between. This CDR3 region has 18 residues. Here the CDR3 DNA reads TGTGCCAGCAGTGAAGTGGGGCGGTGGAGGCCCTATAATTCACCCCTCCACTTT. Translating gives CASSEVGRWRPYNSPLHF.

The chain combines TRBV5-1 with TRBJ1-4; 7 bases agree with TRBD1. Losses at the gene ends were 3 bases for V and 2 bases for J; bases not matched to a gene: 4. CDR3 length equals 15 residues. Germline CDR1 is SGHRS and CDR2 is YFSETQ. CDR3 coding DNA: TGCGCCAGCAGCTCAACAGGGGCCACTAATGAAAAACTGTTTTTT. Its translation: CASSSTGATNEKLFF.

This rearrangement joins TRBV6-5 to TRBJ2-7; D possibly corresponds to TRBD2 (5 bases). The V end was cut by 7 bases, the J end by 2 bases, with 18 bases between. Germline V lookup: CDR1 MNHEY, CDR2 SVGAGI. This CDR3 is 15 amino acids long. Here the CDR3 reads CASTRFGGGPYEQYF. In DNA, the CDR3 is TGTGCCAGCACCCGCTTCGGAGGAGGCCCCTACGAGCAGTACTTC.

The rearrangement joins TRBV20-1 to TRBJ1-3; D not certain. CDR3 length: 16 residues. CDR1 is DFQATT and CDR2 is SNEGSKA in the germline V gene (reference sequence). Trimming removed 3 bases from V and 0 bases from J, with 15 bases in between. The CDR3 bases are TGCAGTGCTAGTTCACGGAACGCGTACTCTGGAAACACCATATATTTT. Translating gives CSASSRNAYSGNTIYF.

The chain couples TRBV6-6 to TRBJ2-1, with TRBD2 matching 8 bases. The germline V gene has CDR1 MNHNY and CDR2 SVGAGI (reference sequence). Trimming removed 5 bases from V and 3 bases from J; junction bases left unmatched: 12. This CDR3 is built from 17 residues. The CDR3 region is CASSPDPGGSFYNEQFF. In nucleotides, the CDR3 is TGTGCCAGCAGTCCAGACCCGGGGGGGTCCTTCTACAATGAGCAGTTCTTC.

This clone was seen more than once but under ten times. This rearrangement joins TRBV19 to TRBJ1-2; D uncertain. Trimming removed 10 bases at V and 3 bases at J, with 18 bases between. The CDR3 has 14 residues. The V gene's germline CDR1 is LNHDA and CDR2 SQIVND (reference sequence). CDR3 protein: CATLVKGSDYGYTF. CDR3 in DNA: TGTGCCACCCTAGTGAAGGGATCGGACTATGGCTACACCTTC. The full variable domain, rest sourced from reference TRBV19 and TRBJ1-2, is DGGITQSPKYLFRKEGQNVTLSCEQNLNHDAMYWYRQDPGQGLRLIYYSQIVNDFQKGDIAEGYSVSREKKESFPLTVTSAQKNPTAFYLCATLVKGSDYGYTFGSGTRLTVV.

The chain has TRBV15 and TRBJ2-3, with TRBD1 identical over 9 bases. Per germline, CDR1 LNHNV and CDR2 YYDKDF (reference sequence). Germline trimming cut 4 bases from V and 2 bases from J; bases unmatched to any gene: 4. This CDR3 comprises 15 residues. Here the CDR3 DNA reads TGTGCCACCAGCAAGGGACAGGGACTCACAGATACGCAGTATTTT. It codes for CATSKGQGLTDTQYF.

The chain links TRBV6-1 to TRBJ2-7; D is unclear. Germline V gives CDR1 MNHNS, CDR2 SASEGT. Trimming removed 1 base from V and 2 bases from J, with 9 bases in between. This CDR3 spans 14 amino acids. CDR3 DNA sequence: TGTGCCAGCAGTGAAGGGCTAAGAACCTACGAGCAGTACTTC. This translates into CASSEGLRTYEQYF.

As to this clone: This specimen includes other DNA sequences encoding the same CDR3. This chain uses TRBV5-6 with TRBJ1-3, with D tentatively TRBD1 (5 bases). Trimming shortened V by 3 bases and J by 0 bases, and 10 bases separated the two germline ends. Per germline, CDR1 SGHDT and CDR2 YYEEEE. The CDR3 is 15 residues long. The CDR3 bases are TGTGCCAGCAGCTCCGACAGCTCCTCTGGAAACACCATATATTTT. Its protein product is CASSSDSSSGNTIYF.

In its sample, this clone was seen many times. The V and J genes are TRBV2 and TRBJ2-7; 11 bases fit TRBD2. The CDR3 extends over 16 amino acids. Trimming at V came to 1 base and at J to 5 bases, leaving 7 bases not matched to a gene. Germline V CDR1 and CDR2: SNHLY, FYNNEI. The CDR3 nucleotides are TGTGCCAGCAGTGAAGGTCAACTAGCGGGAGTACACGAGCAGTACTTC. Translating it yields CASSEGQLAGVHEQYF.